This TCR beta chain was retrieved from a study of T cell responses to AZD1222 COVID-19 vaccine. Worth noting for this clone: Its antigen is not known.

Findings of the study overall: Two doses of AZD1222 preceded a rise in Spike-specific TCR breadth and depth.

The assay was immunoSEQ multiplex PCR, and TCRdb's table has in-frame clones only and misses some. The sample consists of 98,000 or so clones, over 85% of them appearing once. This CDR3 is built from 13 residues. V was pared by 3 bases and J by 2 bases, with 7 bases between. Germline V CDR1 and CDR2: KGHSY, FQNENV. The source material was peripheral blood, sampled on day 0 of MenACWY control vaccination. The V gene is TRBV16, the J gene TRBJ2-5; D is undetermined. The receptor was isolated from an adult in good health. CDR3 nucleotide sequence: TGTGCCAGCAGCCAGGTACTACAAGAGACCCAGTACTTC. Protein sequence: CASSQVLQETQYF.